The entry below gives a single TCR beta chain sequence along with its context. Its specificity is not known. Exclusion of a patient followed from autoimmune disease history or systemic immunosuppression. These data are taken from a study of OX40 agonist ivuxolimab in advanced cancers. Study overall: Melanoma, hepatocellular carcinoma, head and neck or renal cell cancer occurred in dose-escalation patients. Whole-study findings and limits: Within 6 weeks, CD4+ and CD8+ blood T cells expanded clonally at 0.1 to 3.0 mg/kg. Individuals who were partial responders at 0.1-3.0 mg/kg had clonal expansion that ranked among the lowest.

This CDR3 spans 13 amino acids. Trimming left V 3 bases short and J 4 bases short, with 7 bases between. Germline-derived CDR1 and CDR2 are SGHTA and FQGTGA. TCRdb's table, derived via immunoSEQ multiplex PCR, lists solely in-frame clones and lacks some. The sample holds approximately 48,000 clones, approximately 87% seen once. The V call is TRBV7-3, the J call TRBJ2-1; the D gene is possibly TRBD2 (6 bases). The clonotype originates from an adult with an advanced solid tumor such as melanoma, head and neck, liver or kidney cancer. The sample was CD4+ or CD8+ T cells sorted from blood, taken in a trial of the OX40 agonist ivuxolimab. CDR3 protein: CASSLTSYNEQFF. The CDR3 bases are TGTGCCAGCAGCTTGACTAGTTACAATGAGCAGTTCTTC.